This T cell receptor beta chain stems from a study of regulatory and conventional T cells in RAG deficiency. Data came from immunoSEQ multiplex PCR; TCRdb stores just in-frame clones and leaves some out. Of around 37,000 clones listed, around nine tenths are singletons. General observations from the study: Treg unique TCR beta sequences were approximately 100-fold fewer in Omenn syndrome and CID/AS patients than controls. Patient subsets had shorter CDR3s; Omenn Treg-Tconv overlap exceeded 80%.

As regards this clone: The target antigen is unknown.

CDR1 and CDR2 from the germline V gene are SGHAT and FQNNGV. Trimming removed 1 base from V and 4 bases from J; junction bases left unmatched: 6. This CDR3 comprises 16 residues. A further study also used this sample, focusing on regulatory T cells. This second study says: Amplification used 52 TRBV primers and 13 TRBJ primers.

Sequencing was done on a sample of CD8+ T cells sorted from blood. The clonotype was recovered from a human donor in good health. This chain joins TRBV11-2 and TRBJ2-1; TRBD2 matches at 8 bases. The CDR3 spells CASSLVSGRVYNEQFF. The CDR3 DNA follows: TGTGCCAGCAGCTTAGTCTCCGGGAGGGTATACAATGAGCAGTTCTTC.